This is a list of T cell receptor beta chains from one sample in a study of blood T cell repertoires in COVID-19. The method was immunoSEQ multiplex PCR; TCRdb's version includes in-frame clones alone and lacks a portion of them. The top ten clones hold 1% to 1.5% of a sample with 300,000 or so clones, 70% to 90% of them seen once. Sequencing input: peripheral blood. These receptors were obtained from a man between 65 and 80 years old with acute or convalescent COVID-19. Both conserved end residues are part of each CDR3.

CDR3: CASKHRNTGELFF; V: TRBV19; J: TRBJ2-2
CDR3: CASSPVAGLQETQYF; V: TRBV18; J: TRBJ2-5
CDR3: CASRNPETNQPQHF; V: TRBV19; J: TRBJ1-5
CDR3: CASKGLAGDTGELFF; V: TRBV6-5; J: TRBJ2-2
CDR3: CASSPDFSNEQFF; V: TRBV6-5; J: TRBJ2-1
CDR3: CASVRSATDTQYF; V: TRBV28; J: TRBJ2-3
CDR3: CASSETGTGWRYEQYF; V: TRBV7-6; J: TRBJ2-7
CDR3: CASSLSGGAGFHEQFF; V: TRBV5-1; J: TRBJ2-1
CDR3: CASSPYSGEKLFF; V: TRBV28; J: TRBJ1-4
CDR3: CSASRVGRDTEAFF; V: TRBV20-1; J: TRBJ1-1
CDR3: CASSLGQILYGYTF; V: TRBV3-1/TRBV3-2; J: TRBJ1-2
CDR3: CASSRASTDTQYF; V: TRBV28; J: TRBJ2-3
CDR3: CASSTDRDAGELFF; V: TRBV6-2/TRBV6-3; J: TRBJ2-2
CDR3: CATGNPRGGADTQYF; V: TRBV24-1; J: TRBJ2-3
CDR3: CASSGGRGLAKLTGELFF; V: TRBV28; J: TRBJ2-2
CDR3: CASSSDWRNEQFF; V: TRBV28; J: TRBJ2-1
CDR3: CASSGPGQGNTIYF; V: TRBV2; J: TRBJ1-3
CDR3: CASSQKLTEMNTEAFF; V: TRBV4-2; J: TRBJ1-1
CDR3: CAWSVGARGEQYF; V: TRBV30; J: TRBJ2-7
CDR3: CASSIDRGLYNEQFF; V: TRBV19; J: TRBJ2-1
CDR3: CASSTRGVGELFF; V: TRBV5-1; J: TRBJ2-2
CDR3: CAINPGLNFGQQFF; V: TRBV10-3; J: TRBJ2-1
CDR3: CASSAGVVNTEAFF; V: TRBV28; J: TRBJ1-1
CDR3: CAWSVAGSAGNTIYF; V: TRBV30; J: TRBJ1-3
CDR3: CASSRRVLPYEQYF; V: TRBV21-1; J: TRBJ2-7
CDR3: CASSGTGRRTEAFF; V: TRBV2; J: TRBJ1-1
CDR3: CASSTMRTYGYTF; V: TRBV28; J: TRBJ1-2
CDR3: CASSRQGLDRGYTF; V: TRBV28; J: TRBJ1-2
CDR3: CSVDIHWASGRADTQYF; V: TRBV29-1; J: TRBJ2-3
CDR3: CASSLERSEQYF; V: TRBV7-9; J: TRBJ2-7
CDR3: CASSSSSGLGRETQYF; V: TRBV7-8; J: TRBJ2-5
CDR3: CASSTGRQGTDTQYF; V: TRBV5-4; J: TRBJ2-3
CDR3: CASSSSGASSTDTQYF; V: TRBV28; J: TRBJ2-3
CDR3: CASSRTSGTDTQYF; V: TRBV18; J: TRBJ2-3
CDR3: CASSQGGFSPLHF; V: TRBV3-1/TRBV3-2; J: TRBJ1-6
CDR3: CASSSQNSRGSGNTIYF; V: TRBV4-2; J: TRBJ1-3
CDR3: CASSLGVANEQFF; V: TRBV5-1; J: TRBJ2-1
CDR3: CASSLGRGYNEQFF; V: TRBV11-3; J: TRBJ2-1
CDR3: CASSELAGGVETQYF; V: TRBV2; J: TRBJ2-5
CDR3: CATKRSGSHNEQFF; V: TRBV24-1; J: TRBJ2-1
CDR3: CASSQDGTVNYGYTF; V: TRBV4-3; J: TRBJ1-2
CDR3: CASSYPSGANVLTF; V: TRBV3-1/TRBV3-2; J: TRBJ2-6
CDR3: CASSPTRNTEAFF; V: TRBV18; J: TRBJ1-1
CDR3: CASSPRTSGRVKDEQFF; V: TRBV27; J: TRBJ2-1
CDR3: CASSPRRGGNSPLHF; V: TRBV7-6; J: TRBJ1-6
CDR3: CATSRPLPGQHEQFF; V: TRBV15; J: TRBJ2-1
CDR3: CASSGTGRYNEQFF; V: TRBV6-2/TRBV6-3; J: TRBJ2-1
CDR3: CASRATGLYGYTF; V: TRBV28; J: TRBJ1-2
CDR3: CASSDRANEKLFF; V: TRBV2; J: TRBJ1-4
CDR3: CASSPGPQRSYEQYF; V: TRBV18; J: TRBJ2-7
CDR3: CASSLAGVGELFF; V: TRBV11-2; J: TRBJ2-2
CDR3: CASSRQGVVNTEAFF; V: TRBV7-2; J: TRBJ1-1
CDR3: CASTPGLSNTEAFF; V: TRBV7-2; J: TRBJ1-1
CDR3: CASSYDRVSPLHF; V: TRBV14; J: TRBJ1-6
CDR3: CASSLTGGGSYNEQFF; V: TRBV28; J: TRBJ2-1
CDR3: CADRPTGCYNSPLHF; V: TRBV5-3; J: TRBJ1-6
CDR3: CASDKTRVSSYEQYF; V: TRBV2; J: TRBJ2-7